This TCR beta chain was obtained from a study of blood T cell repertoires in COVID-19. As for the study in general: The cDNA or gDNA used as material had been derived from T cells, B-cell-depleted T cells, or PBMCs.

Germline V gene data show CDR1 as SQVTM and CDR2 as ANQGSEA. The CDR3 contains 13 residues. V lost 5 bases to trimming and J lost 4 bases, with 9 bases between them. Original processing notes: Estimates of nucleated cell counts were drawn from the amplification of reference gene primers. Profiling relied on immunoSEQ multiplex PCR, and the TCRdb table lists in-frame clones only, not all of them. The V and J calls and clone size come from that table; D and trimming were worked out from the DNA. Altogether over 120,000 clones are present, roughly three quarters being singletons, with the ten largest covering about 2%.

This TCR was recovered from a woman aged 60-70 years with acute or convalescent COVID-19. The chain combines TRBV29-1 with TRBJ2-6; no reliable D call. The specimen was peripheral blood. The CDR3 DNA sequence: TGCAGCGTTTACTCCTTCGGGGCCAACGTCCTGACTTTC. It codes for CSVYSFGANVLTF.